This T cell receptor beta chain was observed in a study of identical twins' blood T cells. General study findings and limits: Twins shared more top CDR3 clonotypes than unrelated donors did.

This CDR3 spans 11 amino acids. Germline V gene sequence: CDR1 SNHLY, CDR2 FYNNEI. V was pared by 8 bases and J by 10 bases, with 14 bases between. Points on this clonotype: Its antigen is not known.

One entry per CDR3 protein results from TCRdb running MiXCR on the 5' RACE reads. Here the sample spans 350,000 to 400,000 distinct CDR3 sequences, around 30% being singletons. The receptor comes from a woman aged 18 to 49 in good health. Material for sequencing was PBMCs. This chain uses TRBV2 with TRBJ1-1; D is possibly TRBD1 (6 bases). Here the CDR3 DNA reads TGTGCCAGCGGGGCAGGGGTCGTAGCTTTCTTT. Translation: CASGAGVVAFF.